This T cell receptor beta chain is drawn from a study of blood T cell repertoires in COVID-19. Whole-study context: Acute-phase and convalescent COVID-19 samples originated in the United States, Italy and Spain. The analysed material was cDNA or gDNA that came from T cells, B-cell-depleted T cells, or PBMCs.

Original analysis: Reference gene primer amplification gave estimated nucleated cell counts. Repertoires were generated with immunoSEQ multiplex PCR, while TCRdb's copy carries only in-frame clones and drops some. That table is the source of V, J and clone size, and D and trimming were worked out from the DNA. The top ten hold roughly 7.7% of the sample, which has 180,000 or so clones, approximately 85% seen once. The V end lost 0 bases, the J end lost 8 bases, and 8 bases lay between the germline ends. CDR3 length: 12 residues. The germline CDR1 and CDR2 sequences are SGHRS and YFSETQ. This clone was seen once.

The clonotype was recovered from a woman aged 55-70 years with acute or convalescent COVID-19. Sequencing was carried out using peripheral blood. The chain couples TRBV5-1 to TRBJ1-2, with a weak D call TRBD1 (6 bases). The chain's CDR3 is CASSLAGEGYTF. The CDR3 nucleotides are TGCGCCAGCAGCTTGGCAGGGGAAGGCTACACCTTC.